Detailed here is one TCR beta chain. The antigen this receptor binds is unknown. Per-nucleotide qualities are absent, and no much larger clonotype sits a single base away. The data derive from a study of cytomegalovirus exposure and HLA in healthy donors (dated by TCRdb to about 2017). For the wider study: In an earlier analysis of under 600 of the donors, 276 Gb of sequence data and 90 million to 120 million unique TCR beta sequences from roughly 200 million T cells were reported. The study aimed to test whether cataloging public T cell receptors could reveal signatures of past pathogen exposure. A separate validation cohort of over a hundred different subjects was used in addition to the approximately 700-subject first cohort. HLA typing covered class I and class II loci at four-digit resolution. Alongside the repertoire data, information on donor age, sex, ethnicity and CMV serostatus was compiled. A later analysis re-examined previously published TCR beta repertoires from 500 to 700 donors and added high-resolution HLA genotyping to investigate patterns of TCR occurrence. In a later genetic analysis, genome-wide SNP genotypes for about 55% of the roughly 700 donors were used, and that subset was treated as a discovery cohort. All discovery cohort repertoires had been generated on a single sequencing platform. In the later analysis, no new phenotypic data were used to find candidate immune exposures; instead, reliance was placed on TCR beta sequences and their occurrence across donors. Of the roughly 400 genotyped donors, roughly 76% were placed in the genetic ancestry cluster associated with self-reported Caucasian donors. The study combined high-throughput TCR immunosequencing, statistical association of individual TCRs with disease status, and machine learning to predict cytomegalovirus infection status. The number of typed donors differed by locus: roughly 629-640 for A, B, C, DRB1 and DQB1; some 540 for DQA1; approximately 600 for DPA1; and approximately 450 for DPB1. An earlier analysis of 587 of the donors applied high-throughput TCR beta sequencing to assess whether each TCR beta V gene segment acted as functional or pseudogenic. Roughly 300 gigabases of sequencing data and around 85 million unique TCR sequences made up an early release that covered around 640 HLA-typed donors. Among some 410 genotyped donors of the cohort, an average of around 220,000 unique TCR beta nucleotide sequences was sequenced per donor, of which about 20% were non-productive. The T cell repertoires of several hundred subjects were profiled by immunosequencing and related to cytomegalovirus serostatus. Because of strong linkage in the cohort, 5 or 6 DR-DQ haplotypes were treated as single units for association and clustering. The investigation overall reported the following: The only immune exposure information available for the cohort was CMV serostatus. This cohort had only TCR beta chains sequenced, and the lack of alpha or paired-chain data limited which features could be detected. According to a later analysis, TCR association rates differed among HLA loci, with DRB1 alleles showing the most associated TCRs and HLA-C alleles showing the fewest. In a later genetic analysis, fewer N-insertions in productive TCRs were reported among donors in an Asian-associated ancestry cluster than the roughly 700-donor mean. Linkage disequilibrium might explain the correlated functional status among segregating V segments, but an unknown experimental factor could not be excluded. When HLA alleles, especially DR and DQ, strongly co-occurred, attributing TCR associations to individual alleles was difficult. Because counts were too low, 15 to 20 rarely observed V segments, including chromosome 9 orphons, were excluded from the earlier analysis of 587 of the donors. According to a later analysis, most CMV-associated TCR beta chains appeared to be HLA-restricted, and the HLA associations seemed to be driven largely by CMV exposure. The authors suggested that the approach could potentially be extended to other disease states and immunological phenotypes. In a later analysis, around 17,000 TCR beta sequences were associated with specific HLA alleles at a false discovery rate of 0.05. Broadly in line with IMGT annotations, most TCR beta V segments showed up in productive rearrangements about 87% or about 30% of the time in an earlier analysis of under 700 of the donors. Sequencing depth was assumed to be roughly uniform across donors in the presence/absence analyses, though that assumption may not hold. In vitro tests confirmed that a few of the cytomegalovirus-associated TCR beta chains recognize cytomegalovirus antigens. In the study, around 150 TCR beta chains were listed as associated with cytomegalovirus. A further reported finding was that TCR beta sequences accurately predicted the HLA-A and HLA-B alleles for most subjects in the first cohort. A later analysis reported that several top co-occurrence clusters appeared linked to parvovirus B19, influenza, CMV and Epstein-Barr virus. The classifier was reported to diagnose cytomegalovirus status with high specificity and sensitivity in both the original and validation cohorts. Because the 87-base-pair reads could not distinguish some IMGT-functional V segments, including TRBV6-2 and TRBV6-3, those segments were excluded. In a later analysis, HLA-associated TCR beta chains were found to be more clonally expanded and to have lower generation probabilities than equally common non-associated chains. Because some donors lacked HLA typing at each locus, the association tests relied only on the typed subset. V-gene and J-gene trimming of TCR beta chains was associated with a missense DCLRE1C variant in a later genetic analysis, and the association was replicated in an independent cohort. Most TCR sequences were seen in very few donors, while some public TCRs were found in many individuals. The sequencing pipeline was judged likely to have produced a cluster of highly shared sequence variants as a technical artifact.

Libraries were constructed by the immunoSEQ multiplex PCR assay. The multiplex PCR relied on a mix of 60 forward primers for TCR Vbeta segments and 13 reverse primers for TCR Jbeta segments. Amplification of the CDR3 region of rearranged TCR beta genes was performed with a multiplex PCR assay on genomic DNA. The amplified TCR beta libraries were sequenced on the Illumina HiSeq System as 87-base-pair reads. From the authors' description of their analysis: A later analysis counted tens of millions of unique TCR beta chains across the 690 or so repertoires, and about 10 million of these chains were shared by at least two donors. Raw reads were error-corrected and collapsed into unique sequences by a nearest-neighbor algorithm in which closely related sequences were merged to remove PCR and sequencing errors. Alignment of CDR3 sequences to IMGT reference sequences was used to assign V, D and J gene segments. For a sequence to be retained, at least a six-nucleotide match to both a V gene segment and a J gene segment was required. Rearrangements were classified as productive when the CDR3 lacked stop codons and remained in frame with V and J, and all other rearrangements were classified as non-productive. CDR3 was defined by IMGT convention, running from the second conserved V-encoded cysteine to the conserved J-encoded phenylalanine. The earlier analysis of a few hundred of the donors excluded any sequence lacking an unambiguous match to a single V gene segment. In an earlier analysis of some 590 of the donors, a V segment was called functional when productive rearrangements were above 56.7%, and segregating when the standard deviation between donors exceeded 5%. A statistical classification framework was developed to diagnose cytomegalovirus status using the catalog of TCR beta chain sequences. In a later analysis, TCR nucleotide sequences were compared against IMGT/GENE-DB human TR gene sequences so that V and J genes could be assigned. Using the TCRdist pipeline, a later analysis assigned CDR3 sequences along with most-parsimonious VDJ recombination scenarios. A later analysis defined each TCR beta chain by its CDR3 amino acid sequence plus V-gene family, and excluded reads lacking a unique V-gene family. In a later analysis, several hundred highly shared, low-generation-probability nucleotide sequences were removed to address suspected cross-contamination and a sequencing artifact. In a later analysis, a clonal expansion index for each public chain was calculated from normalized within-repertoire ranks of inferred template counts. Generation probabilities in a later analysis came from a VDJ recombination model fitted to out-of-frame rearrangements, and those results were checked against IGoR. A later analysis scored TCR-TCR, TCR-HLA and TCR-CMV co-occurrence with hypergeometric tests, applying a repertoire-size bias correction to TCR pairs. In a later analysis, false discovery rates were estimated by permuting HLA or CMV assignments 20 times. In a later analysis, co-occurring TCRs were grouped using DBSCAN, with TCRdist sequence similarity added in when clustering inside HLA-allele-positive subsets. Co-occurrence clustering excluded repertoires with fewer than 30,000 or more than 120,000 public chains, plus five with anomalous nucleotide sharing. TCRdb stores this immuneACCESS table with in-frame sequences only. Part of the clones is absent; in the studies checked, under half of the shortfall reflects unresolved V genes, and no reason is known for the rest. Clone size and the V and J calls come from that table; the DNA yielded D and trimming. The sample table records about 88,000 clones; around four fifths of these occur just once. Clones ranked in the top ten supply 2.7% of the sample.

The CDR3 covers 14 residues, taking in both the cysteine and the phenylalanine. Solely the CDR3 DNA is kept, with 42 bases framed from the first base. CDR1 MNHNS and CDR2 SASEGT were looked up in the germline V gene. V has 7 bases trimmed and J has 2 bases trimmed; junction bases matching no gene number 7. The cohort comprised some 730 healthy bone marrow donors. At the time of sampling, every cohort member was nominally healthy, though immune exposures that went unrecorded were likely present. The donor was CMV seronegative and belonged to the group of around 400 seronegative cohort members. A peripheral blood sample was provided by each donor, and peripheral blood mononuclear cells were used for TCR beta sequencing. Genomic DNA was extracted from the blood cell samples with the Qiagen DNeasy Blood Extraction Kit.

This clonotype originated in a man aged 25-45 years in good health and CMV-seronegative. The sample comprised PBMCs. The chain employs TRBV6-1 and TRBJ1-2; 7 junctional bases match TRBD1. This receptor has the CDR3 CASIEGGSNYGYTF. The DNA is TGTGCCAGCATCGAAGGGGGCAGCAACTATGGCTACACCTTC.